The 21 T cell receptor beta chains below come from one sample, sequenced in a study of cytomegalovirus exposure and HLA in healthy donors. Researchers ran the PCR with 60 Vbeta and 13 Jbeta primers. The assay was immunoSEQ multiplex PCR, and TCRdb's table has in-frame clones only and misses some. Of almost 200,000 clones in the sample, roughly 85% were seen once. What was sequenced was PBMCs. The receptors were sampled from a woman aged 25 to 39 in good health and CMV-seropositive.

This sequence joins TRBV13 and TRBJ2-3; maybe TRBD1 (6 bases). Germline V CDR1 and CDR2: PRHDT, FYEKMQ (reference sequence). Trimming removed 3 bases at V and 10 bases at J, with 20 bases between. The CDR3 covers 15 residues. The DNA of the CDR3 is TGTGCCAGCAGCTTTGGGGGCTCGACCCCTTATCCGCAGTATTTT. Translation gives CASSFGGSTPYPQYF.

This clone was seen only a few times. This chain joins TRBV11-2 and TRBJ2-7, with TRBD2 identical over 8 bases. Germline V gene data show CDR1 as SGHAT and CDR2 as FQNNGV. This CDR3 is 14 amino acids long. Trimming took 8 bases from V and 4 from J; bases not matched to a gene: 10. In nucleotides, the CDR3 is TGTGCCAGCGCATGGAGCGGGGGAACTTACGAGCAGTACTTC. Protein sequence: CASAWSGGTYEQYF.

This chain joins TRBV6-5 and TRBJ2-7; 11 bases match TRBD2. This CDR3 is 15 amino acids long. The trim removed 4 bases at V and 4 bases at J, leaving 6 bases unmatched. The germline CDR1 and CDR2 sequences are MNHEY and SVGAGI. Here the CDR3 reads CASSLLAGVRYEQYF. The CDR3 bases are TGTGCCAGCAGTTTACTAGCGGGAGTACGTTACGAGCAGTACTTC.

This chain links TRBV25-1 with TRBJ2-5; 9 bases match TRBD1. Germline CDR1 is MGHDK and CDR2 is SYGVNS. CDR3 length equals 16 residues. The junction had 14 bases not matched to a gene; V was cut back by 7 bases and J by 5 bases. Written as DNA, the CDR3 is TGTGCCAGCACCACCCCCGGGACAGGGTTAAGGGAGACCCAGTACTTC. Translated: CASTTPGTGLRETQYF.

The chain uses TRBV7-9 and TRBJ1-3; 12 bases line up with TRBD1. CDR1 SEHNR and CDR2 FQNEAQ come from the germline V gene (reference sequence). The CDR3 runs to 18 residues. V lost 2 bases to trimming and J lost 2 bases; unmatched junction nucleotides: 7. CDR3 sequence reads: CASSLLGQGAPPGNTIYF. CDR3 DNA: TGTGCCAGCAGCTTATTGGGACAGGGGGCCCCTCCTGGAAACACCATATATTTT.

CDR3 sequence (DNA): TGTGCCAGCAGTTTAATCATTGGGAGGGCTAACTATGGCTACACCTTC. Protein: CASSLIIGRANYGYTF. The chain links TRBV27 to TRBJ1-2; no clear D. CDR3 length: 16 amino acids. Germline CDR1 MNHEY, CDR2 SMNVEV (reference sequence). Trimming took off 2 bases at V and 0 bases at J, with 13 bases between the two ends.

The gene calls are TRBV30 and TRBJ1-2; D is unclear. This CDR3 region has 10 residues. Germline assignment: CDR1 GTSNPN and CDR2 SVGIG (reference sequence). The ends were cut back, 8 bases at V and 4 bases at J, with 8 bases in the middle. The CDR3 region has the DNA TGTGCCCGTCGGAGCTATGGCTACACCTTC. Translating it yields CARRSYGYTF.

This sequence joins TRBV29-1 and TRBJ1-3; maybe TRBD1 (6 bases). This CDR3 has 12 residues. Trimming removed 7 bases at V and 4 bases at J, with 11 bases between. Germline CDR1 SQVTM, CDR2 ANQGSEA. CDR3 coding DNA: TGCAGCGCGGGACATGAAGGAAACACCATATATTTT. As protein: CSAGHEGNTIYF.

CDR3 region: CASSRTGGEQYF. The DNA for the CDR3 is TGCGCCAGCAGCCGGACAGGGGGGGAGCAGTACTTC. This chain connects TRBV4-1 to TRBJ2-7; 10 nucleotides match TRBD1. The CDR3 runs 12 residues. Trimming cost V 4 bases and J 7 bases; bases outside gene matches: 1. In germline, CDR1 is MGHRA, CDR2 YSYEKL.

CDR3 bases: TGTGCCAGCTCAGCGTTATACAATGAGCAGTTCTTC. Translated: CASSALYNEQFF. The rearrangement links TRBV7-9 to TRBJ2-1, with no clear D. In germline, CDR1 is SEHNR, CDR2 FQNEAQ (reference sequence). The CDR3 is 12 residues long. V lost 8 bases and J 4 bases, leaving 9 bases between the germline ends.

This clone appeared a few times. The V gene is TRBV11-2, the J gene TRBJ2-1; TRBD2 matches at 10 bases. With V trimmed by 5 bases and J by 8 bases, 12 bases remained unmatched. This CDR3 is built from 16 residues. The germline V gene has CDR1 SGHAT and CDR2 FQNNGV. The CDR3 DNA follows: TGTGCCAGCAGCGCCGCCCTAGCGGGAGAGCGTGATGAGCAGTTCTTC. It translates to CASSAALAGERDEQFF.

The gene calls are TRBV5-6 and TRBJ2-4, with 9 bases matching TRBD1. CDR3 length: 17 amino acids. The germline V gene has CDR1 SGHDT and CDR2 YYEEEE. With 1 base clipped from V and 3 bases from J, the junction kept 8 bases outside the gene matches. Here the CDR3 DNA reads TGTGCCAGCAGCTTGCAAGGGACAGGGTGGGTCAAAAACATTCAGTACTTC. Translation gives CASSLQGTGWVKNIQYF.

Of note for this clone: The sample carries other DNA sequences with the same CDR3. The chain links TRBV6-5 to TRBJ2-7; D is perhaps TRBD1 (6 bases). V was clipped by 0 bases and J by 4 bases, with 7 bases between them. The CDR3 extends over 13 amino acids. Germline V gene data show CDR1 as MNHEY and CDR2 as SVGAGI. For the CDR3, the DNA is TGTGCCAGCAGTTACTCGAGGGGGTACGAGCAGTACTTC. It encodes CASSYSRGYEQYF.

V gene TRBV7-6 combines with J gene TRBJ2-2; 9 bases align to TRBD1. The CDR3 covers 16 residues. V was clipped by 5 bases and J by 1 base; unmatched bases: 5. Germline V lookup: CDR1 SGHVS, CDR2 FNYEAQ. The CDR3 bases are TGTGCCAGCAGCCCTCGACAGGGGGAGAACACCGGGGAGCTGTTTTTT. Translating gives CASSPRQGENTGELFF.

This clone was seen just once. V and J are TRBV5-4 and TRBJ2-1; possible D gene TRBD2, 5 bases. The CDR3 length is 12 residues. Germline V gene lookup returns CDR1 SGHNT and CDR2 YYREEE (reference sequence). The V and J ends lost 4 bases and 9 bases respectively, with 11 bases between them. This CDR3 reads CASSPPAGEQFF. CDR3 nucleotide sequence: TGTGCCAGCAGCCCTCCGGCGGGTGAGCAGTTCTTC.

The rearrangement links TRBV9 to TRBJ1-2; unclear D gene. Germline assignment: CDR1 SGDLS and CDR2 YYNGEE. This CDR3 contains 15 residues. V lost 4 bases to trimming and J lost 7 bases, with 20 bases between them. Here the CDR3 reads CASSTRSPLESGYTF. CDR3 sequence (DNA): TGTGCCAGCAGCACCCGGTCCCCTTTAGAGAGTGGCTACACCTTC.

The chain has TRBV5-8 and TRBJ2-1; D is perhaps TRBD1 (7 bases). Trimming took off 4 bases at V and 5 bases at J, with 25 bases between the two ends. The CDR3 consists of 18 residues. The germline gives CDR1 SGHTS, CDR2 YDEGEE. The CDR3 spells CASSTGSRGLDSHNEQFF. In DNA, the CDR3 is TGTGCCAGCAGCACCGGGAGCAGGGGGTTAGATTCCCACAATGAGCAGTTCTTC.

V is TRBV27 and J is TRBJ1-2, with TRBD1 identical over 8 bases. Per the germline V gene, CDR1 is MNHEY and CDR2 is SMNVEV (reference sequence). The CDR3 consists of 13 residues. V shed 7 bases, J shed 4 bases, and the junction held 5 bases outside the gene matches. DNA of the CDR3: TGTGCCAGCAAAGACAGGGGAACCTATGGCTACACCTTC. Translated: CASKDRGTYGYTF.

This chain joins TRBV10-3 and TRBJ2-1; 9 bases line up with TRBD1. The CDR3 is made up of 18 amino acids. J lost 2 bases, V lost 2 bases, and 10 bases had no gene match. Germline CDR1 reads ENHRY; CDR2 reads SYGVKD. In nucleotides, the CDR3 is TGTGCCATCAGTGAGGTTGAAAGTGGGACAGGGCCCTACAATGAGCAGTTCTTC. Translation: CAISEVESGTGPYNEQFF.

V and J are TRBV6-1 and TRBJ2-5; tentative D call: TRBD1 (6 bases). V gave up 5 bases and J gave up 4 bases, with 11 bases separating them. Looked up from germline, CDR1 is MNHNS and CDR2 is SASEGT. The CDR3 is 13 amino acids. The CDR3 reads CASSFTGIETQYF. The CDR3 DNA follows: TGTGCCAGCAGTTTCACAGGGATAGAGACCCAGTACTTC.

This sequence joins TRBV11-3 and TRBJ2-7, with D perhaps matching TRBD1 (5 bases). The CDR3 runs to 14 residues. The germline V gene encodes CDR1 SGHNT and CDR2 YENEEA. V was cut by 5 bases and J by 2 bases, with 13 bases left in between. CDR3 residues: CASSPRDRPYEQYF. CDR3 sequence (DNA): TGTGCCAGCAGCCCTCGCGACAGACCCTACGAGCAGTACTTC.